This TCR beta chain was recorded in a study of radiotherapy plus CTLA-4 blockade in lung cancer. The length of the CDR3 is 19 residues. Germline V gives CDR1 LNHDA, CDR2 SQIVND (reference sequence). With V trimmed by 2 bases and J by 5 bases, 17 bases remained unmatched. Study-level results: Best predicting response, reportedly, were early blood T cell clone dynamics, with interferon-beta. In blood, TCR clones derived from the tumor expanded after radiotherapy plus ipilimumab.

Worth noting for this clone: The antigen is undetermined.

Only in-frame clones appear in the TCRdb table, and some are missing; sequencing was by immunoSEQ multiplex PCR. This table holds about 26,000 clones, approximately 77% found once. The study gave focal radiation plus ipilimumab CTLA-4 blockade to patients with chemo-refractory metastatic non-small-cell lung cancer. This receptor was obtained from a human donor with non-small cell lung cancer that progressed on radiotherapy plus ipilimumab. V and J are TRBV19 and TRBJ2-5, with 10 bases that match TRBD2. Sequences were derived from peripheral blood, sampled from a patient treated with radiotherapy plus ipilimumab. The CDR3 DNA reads TGTGCCAGTAGTATAAACCCCTCAAGCGGGAGGGGCCTCAGCGAGACCCAGTACTTC. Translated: CASSINPSSGRGLSETQYF.